The 23 T cell receptor beta chains given below trace back to one sample, sequenced in a study of blood T cell repertoires in COVID-19. Using immunoSEQ multiplex PCR, the repertoire was profiled, and TCRdb retains in-frame clones only, with some absent. This repertoire shows around 130,000 clones, roughly four fifths found once; its top ten account for about a sixth. Sequencing input: peripheral blood. These receptors originate from a woman aged 45-59 years with acute or convalescent COVID-19.

This clone was detected once. The J gene is TRBJ1-1, the V gene TRBV6-6; TRBD1 matches 7 bases. Germline loops: CDR1 MNHNY, CDR2 SVGAGI (reference sequence). This CDR3 region has 14 residues. J was trimmed by 6 bases and V by 0 bases; bases with no gene match: 4. This chain's CDR3 is CASSYSDRRPEAFF. The CDR3 DNA reads TGTGCCAGCAGTTACTCGGACAGGAGGCCTGAAGCTTTCTTT.

This clone is termed medium-sized. Different DNA sequences within this sample yield the same CDR3. The chain carries TRBV13 and TRBJ2-7, with TRBD1 matching 8 bases. Germline V gives CDR1 PRHDT, CDR2 FYEKMQ (reference sequence). The junction had 4 bases not matched to a gene; V was cut back by 0 bases and J by 3 bases. The CDR3 length is 15 residues. The CDR3 region has the DNA TGTGCCAGCAGCTTAGGTCAGGGGGCAGGCTACGAGCAGTACTTC. This gives the protein CASSLGQGAGYEQYF.

This chain uses TRBV25-1 with TRBJ1-6; TRBD1 agrees at 10 bases. The CDR3 extends over 16 amino acids. Germline-derived CDR1 and CDR2 are MGHDK and SYGVNS. Trimming cost V 4 bases and J 5 bases; bases outside gene matches: 5. The CDR3 reads CASSARTGGNNSPLHF. In nucleotides, the CDR3 is TGTGCCAGCAGTGCTCGGACAGGGGGGAATAATTCACCCCTCCACTTT.

This clone was seen once. The V and J genes are TRBV18 and TRBJ1-2; D remains unclear. The CDR3 totals 15 residues. V was clipped by 2 bases and J by 10 bases, with 20 bases between them. CDR1 KGHSH and CDR2 LQKENI come from the germline V gene. Here the CDR3 DNA reads TGTGCCAGCTCACCAACTTCTTCGAGCCGAGATTACTACACCTTC. It translates to CASSPTSSSRDYYTF.

This clone was seen a few times. DNA of the CDR3: TGTGCCAGTAGTATTCAGGCACTCGCCAAAAACATTCAGTACTTC. Protein: CASSIQALAKNIQYF. This sequence joins TRBV19 and TRBJ2-4; the D is unclear. The CDR3 is made up of 15 amino acids. With 3 bases removed from V and 1 base from J, the gap between germline ends came to 10 bases. Germline V gene data show CDR1 as LNHDA and CDR2 as SQIVND (reference sequence). Full variable domain (rest looked up from reference TRBV19 and TRBJ2-4): DGGITQSPKYLFRKEGQNVTLSCEQNLNHDAMYWYRQDPGQGLRLIYYSQIVNDFQKGDIAEGYSVSREKKESFPLTVTSAQKNPTAFYLCASSIQALAKNIQYFGAGTRLSVL.

The chain recombines TRBV30 with TRBJ1-2; D not resolved. CDR1 GTSNPN and CDR2 SVGIG come from the germline V gene (reference sequence). With 1 base removed from V and 4 bases from J, the gap between germline ends came to 16 bases. CDR3 length: 15 amino acids. CDR3 sequence: CAWSGRPQQSYGYTF. CDR3 DNA: TGTGCCTGGAGTGGGCGGCCTCAGCAGAGCTATGGCTACACCTTC.

This clone has a handful of counts. The chain recombines TRBV15 with TRBJ1-1; maybe TRBD1 (5 bases). This CDR3 contains 15 residues. Germline V gene data show CDR1 as LNHNV and CDR2 as YYDKDF (reference sequence). Trimming took 8 bases from V and 5 from J, leaving 21 bases between them. CDR3 amino acids: CATLPGGVGGTEAFF. CDR3 nucleotide sequence: TGTGCCACCCTGCCGGGGGGGGTAGGTGGTACTGAAGCTTTCTTT.

The V and J genes are TRBV15 and TRBJ2-1; D is possibly TRBD2 (6 bases). This CDR3 contains 14 residues. Germline loops: CDR1 LNHNV, CDR2 YYDKDF (reference sequence). With 3 bases removed from V and 5 bases from J, the gap between germline ends came to 11 bases. The CDR3 DNA reads as TGTGCCACCAGCAGCGGGGGACTCAACAATGAGCAGTTCTTC. It is translated as CATSSGGLNNEQFF. Filled out from reference TRBV15 and TRBJ2-1, the complete variable domain reads DAMVIQNPRYQVTQFGKPVTLSCSQTLNHNVMYWYQQKSSQAPKLLFHYYDKDFNNEADTPDNFQSRRPNTSFCFLDIRSPGLGDTAMYLCATSSGGLNNEQFFGPGTRLTVL.

The V call is TRBV6-5, the J call TRBJ1-6; D is perhaps TRBD1 (6 bases). V lost 5 bases, J lost 9 bases, and 17 bases lay in between. The CDR3 spans 15 residues. From germline, CDR1 is MNHEY and CDR2 SVGAGI. CDR3 amino acids: CASSNTQGEGSPLHF. The CDR3 nucleotides read TGTGCCAGCAGTAACACACAGGGCGAGGGTTCACCCCTCCACTTT.

The rearrangement links TRBV4-2 to TRBJ2-1; possibly TRBD2 for D (6 bases). The CDR3 consists of 16 residues. Trimming cost V 0 bases and J 0 bases, with 9 bases left between them. The germline V gene encodes CDR1 LGHNA and CDR2 YNFKEQ. CDR3 amino acids: CASSQDRGNSYNEQFF. In nucleotides, the CDR3 is TGTGCCAGCAGCCAAGATCGGGGGAACTCCTACAATGAGCAGTTCTTC.

The rearrangement joins TRBV5-8 to TRBJ2-1; 7 nucleotides align to TRBD2. The CDR3 has 15 residues. V shed 1 base, J shed 4 bases, and the junction held 5 bases outside the gene matches. Per germline, CDR1 SGHTS and CDR2 YDEGEE. The CDR3 coding sequence is TGTGCCAGCAGCTTGCTGCCAGCGGGATACAATGAGCAGTTCTTC. Translation gives CASSLLPAGYNEQFF.

The chain is built from TRBV18 and TRBJ2-2, with no clear D. Trimming cost V 4 bases and J 1 base, with 4 bases left between them. The CDR3 length is 13 residues. Germline loops: CDR1 KGHSH, CDR2 LQKENI. The CDR3 region is CASSLMNTGELFF. For the CDR3, the DNA is TGTGCCAGCTCACTCATGAACACCGGGGAGCTGTTTTTT.

V and J are TRBV11-2 and TRBJ2-6, with 11 positions matching TRBD1. Germline V CDR1 and CDR2: SGHAT, FQNNGV. The J segment lost 2 bases and the V segment lost 5 bases, leaving 5 bases of the junction unmatched. The CDR3 totals 17 residues. The DNA of the CDR3 is TGTGCCAGCAGCATCGGACAGGGGGCACCTGGGGCCAACGTCCTGACTTTC. It yields the protein CASSIGQGAPGANVLTF.

The V gene is TRBV5-1, the J gene TRBJ1-2; weak D call: TRBD1 (5 bases). The CDR3 contains 19 residues. Trimming cost V 4 bases and J 4 bases, with 29 bases left between them. Per the germline V gene, CDR1 is SGHRS and CDR2 is YFSETQ. The CDR3 coding sequence is TGCGCCAGCAGCCCTGAGAGGACAACCTTAAGGTTAAGCCCCTATGGCTACACCTTC. It codes for CASSPERTTLRLSPYGYTF.

V is TRBV9 and J is TRBJ2-1; 9 bases line up with TRBD2. CDR1 is SGDLS, CDR2 YYNGEE, per germline. This CDR3 has 17 residues. The V and J ends lost 0 bases and 1 base, in that order; junction bases with no gene match: 5. The CDR3 DNA sequence: TGTGCCAGCAGCGTAGACCCTAGCGGGGCATCCTACAATGAGCAGTTCTTC. Its translation is CASSVDPSGASYNEQFF.

The J gene is TRBJ1-4, the V gene TRBV18; 8 bases are a match to TRBD1. V dropped 0 bases and J dropped 10; count of bases not matched to a gene: 7. Per the germline V gene, CDR1 is KGHSH and CDR2 is LQKENI. There are 15 residues in the CDR3. CDR3 DNA: TGTGCCAGCTCACCACCAGGACAGGGCGGGGCAAAACTGTTTTTT. It specifies CASSPPGQGGAKLFF.

The gene calls are TRBV19 and TRBJ2-4; TRBD2 aligns across 7 bases. The CDR3 has 14 residues. Per the germline V gene, CDR1 is LNHDA and CDR2 is SQIVND (reference sequence). V gave up 7 bases and J gave up 4 bases; unmatched junction bases: 7. In nucleotides, the CDR3 is TGTGCCAGTACCCCCTGGCGGGGGAAAAACATTCAGTACTTC. It codes for CASTPWRGKNIQYF.

The V gene is TRBV4-1, the J gene TRBJ1-2; tentative D call: TRBD1 (5 bases). The length of the CDR3 is 15 residues. Between the trimmed V and J ends, which lost 4 bases and 4 bases, there was a span of 16 bases. Looked up from germline, CDR1 is MGHRA and CDR2 is YSYEKL. Here the CDR3 DNA reads TGCGCCAGCAGCCTTCCCGAGACAGCAATCTATGGCTACACCTTC. This encodes CASSLPETAIYGYTF.

The chain joins TRBV3-1 (or the pseudogene TRBV3-2) to TRBJ2-3; tentative D call: TRBD2 (7 bases). Germline V gene lookup returns CDR1 LGHDT and CDR2 YNNKEL (reference sequence). The CDR3 covers 16 residues. V shed 2 bases and J shed 0 bases, with 12 bases lying between them. CDR3 in DNA: TGTGCCAGCAGCCAAAGAGGGGGGGGGAGCACAGATACGCAGTATTTT. Translating gives CASSQRGGGSTDTQYF.

This clone was seen a handful of times. The chain couples TRBV5-4 to TRBJ1-5, with 7 positions matching TRBD1. This CDR3 comprises 15 residues. Trimming cost V 0 bases and J 4 bases; bases outside gene matches: 4. Looked up from germline, CDR1 is SGHNT and CDR2 is YYREEE (reference sequence). In DNA form, the CDR3 reads TGTGCCAGCAGCTTGGACCGGGACAGTAATCAGCCCCAGCATTTT. As protein: CASSLDRDSNQPQHF. The full variable domain, in which reference TRBV5-4 and TRBJ1-5 provide the parts outside the CDR3, is ETGVTQSPTHLIKTRGQQVTLRCSSQSGHNTVSWYQQALGQGPQFIFQYYREEENGRGNFPPRFSGLQFPNYSSELNVNALELDDSALYLCASSLDRDSNQPQHFGDGTRLSIL.

This clone was seen only once. The chain links TRBV7-8 to TRBJ2-3, with D maybe TRBD2 (5 bases). The CDR3 contains 14 residues. Per germline, CDR1 SGHVS and CDR2 FQNEAQ. Trimming pared 1 base from V and 5 bases from J, leaving 10 bases between. In DNA, the CDR3 is TGTGCCAGCAGCTTAGATTGGACTGTAGATACGCAGTATTTT. Its protein product is CASSLDWTVDTQYF.

The chain couples TRBV9 to TRBJ2-3, with TRBD2 matching 8 bases. The CDR3 has 19 amino acids. The V gene end was trimmed by 4 bases and the J gene end by 4 bases; junction bases not matched to a gene: 20. Germline-derived CDR1 and CDR2 are SGDLS and YYNGEE. CDR3 DNA: TGTGCCAGCAGCCTCCACACCGGGGGGGCCTCACTGTCCCCAGATACGCAGTATTTT. This translates into CASSLHTGGASLSPDTQYF.

This chain links TRBV10-2 with TRBJ2-7; possibly TRBD2 for D (5 bases). CDR3 length equals 13 residues. V was cut by 9 bases and J by 2 bases, with 14 bases left in between. Germline CDR1 WSHSY, CDR2 SAAADI. CDR3 in amino acids: CASSEAGTYEQYF. As DNA, the CDR3 is TGCGCCAGTTCGGAGGCAGGTACCTACGAGCAGTACTTC.